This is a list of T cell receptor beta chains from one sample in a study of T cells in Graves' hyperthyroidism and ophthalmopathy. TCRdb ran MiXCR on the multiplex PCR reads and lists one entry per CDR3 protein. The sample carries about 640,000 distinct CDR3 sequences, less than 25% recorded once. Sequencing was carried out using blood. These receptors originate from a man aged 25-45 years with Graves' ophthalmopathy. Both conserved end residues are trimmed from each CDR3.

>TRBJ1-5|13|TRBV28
ATVARDRGALAQH
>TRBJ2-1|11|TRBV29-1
SVDGSRVDGQF
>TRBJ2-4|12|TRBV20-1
SVKGEGAKNIQY
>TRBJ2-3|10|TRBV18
ASSPFTDTQY
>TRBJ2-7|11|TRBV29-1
SVQTVASYEQY
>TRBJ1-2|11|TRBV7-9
ASSPDGLAGYT
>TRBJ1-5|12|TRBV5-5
ASSGGVSNQPQH
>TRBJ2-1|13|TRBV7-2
ASSPDQGSYNEQF
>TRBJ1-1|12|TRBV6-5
ASSYFEIDTEAF
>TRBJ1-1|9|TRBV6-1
ASSEWFEAF
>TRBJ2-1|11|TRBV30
AWRVAGEREQF
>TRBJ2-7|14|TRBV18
ASSSLAALSTYEQY
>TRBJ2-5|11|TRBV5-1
ASRQGETETQY
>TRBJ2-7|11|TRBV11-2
ASSPDRGDEQY
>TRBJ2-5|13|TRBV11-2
ASSSGTEVQETQY
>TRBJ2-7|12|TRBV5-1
ASSLVTSAYEQY
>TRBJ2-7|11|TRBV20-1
SAAGTRSHEQY
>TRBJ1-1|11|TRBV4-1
ASSSPRGTEAF
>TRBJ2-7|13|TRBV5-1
ASSLRTGGSHEQY
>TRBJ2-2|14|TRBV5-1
ASSPLGGTNTGELF
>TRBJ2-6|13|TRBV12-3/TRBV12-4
ASRQGARGANVLT
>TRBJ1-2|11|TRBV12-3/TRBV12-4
ASSLRAGYGYT
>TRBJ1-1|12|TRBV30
AWSVPPPNTEAF
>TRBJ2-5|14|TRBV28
ASSVDIAGGPETQY
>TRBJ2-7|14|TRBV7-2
ASSLSGQSGIYEQY
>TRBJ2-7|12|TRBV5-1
ASSATGQSYEQY
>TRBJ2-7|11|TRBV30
AWSSLGYYEQY
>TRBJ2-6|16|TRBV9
ASSGTRETQAGANVLT